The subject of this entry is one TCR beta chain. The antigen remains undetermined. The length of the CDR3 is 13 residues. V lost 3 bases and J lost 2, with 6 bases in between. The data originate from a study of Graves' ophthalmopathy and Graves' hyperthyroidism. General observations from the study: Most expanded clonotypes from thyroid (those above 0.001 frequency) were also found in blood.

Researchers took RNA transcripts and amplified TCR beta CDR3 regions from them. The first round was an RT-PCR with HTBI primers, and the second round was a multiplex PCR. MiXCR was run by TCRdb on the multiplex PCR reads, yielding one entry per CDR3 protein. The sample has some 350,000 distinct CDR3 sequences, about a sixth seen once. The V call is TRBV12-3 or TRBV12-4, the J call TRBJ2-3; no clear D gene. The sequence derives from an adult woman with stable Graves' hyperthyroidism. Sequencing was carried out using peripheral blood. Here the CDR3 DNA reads TGTGCCAGCAGTTTTCTGCACACAGATACGCAGTATTTT. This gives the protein CASSFLHTDTQYF.